This T cell receptor (beta chain) was sequenced during a study of blood T cell repertoires in COVID-19. Clones were read by immunoSEQ multiplex PCR, and TCRdb kept only the in-frame ones, dropping some. Altogether roughly 40,000 clones are present, more than 70% being singletons, with the ten largest covering about 60%. V lost 5 bases, J lost 3 bases, and 8 bases lay in between. This CDR3 has 13 residues. In germline, CDR1 is LNHDA, CDR2 SQIVND (reference sequence). Sequencing was carried out using peripheral blood. The sequence derives from a man between 65 and 85 years old with acute or convalescent COVID-19. V gene TRBV19 combines with J gene TRBJ1-5, with D maybe TRBD1 (6 bases). The CDR3 DNA is TGTGCCAGTAGTGACAGGCCCAATCAGCCCCAGCATTTT. Its translation: CASSDRPNQPQHF.